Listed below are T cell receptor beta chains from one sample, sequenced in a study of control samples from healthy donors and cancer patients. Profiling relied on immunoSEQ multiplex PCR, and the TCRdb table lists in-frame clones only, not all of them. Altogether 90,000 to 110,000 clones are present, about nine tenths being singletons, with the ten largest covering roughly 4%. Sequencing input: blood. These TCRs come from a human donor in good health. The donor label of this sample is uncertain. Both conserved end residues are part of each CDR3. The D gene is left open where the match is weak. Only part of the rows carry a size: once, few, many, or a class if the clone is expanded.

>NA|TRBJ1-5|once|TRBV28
CASRKTDQPQHF
TGTGCCAGCAGGAAAACAGATCAGCCCCAGCATTTT
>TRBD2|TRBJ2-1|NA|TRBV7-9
CASSLGGGAVEQFF
TGTGCCAGCAGCTTAGGCGGGGGGGCCGTCGAGCAGTTCTTC
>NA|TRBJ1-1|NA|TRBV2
CASRGTGLGTEAFF
TGTGCCAGCAGAGGGACGGGGTTAGGGACTGAAGCTTTCTTT
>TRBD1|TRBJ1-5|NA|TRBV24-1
CATSDPTGDSNQPQHF
TGTGCCACCAGTGACCCCACAGGGGATAGCAATCAGCCCCAGCATTTT
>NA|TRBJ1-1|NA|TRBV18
CASSPREKTTEAFF
TGTGCCAGCTCACCACGGGAAAAGACCACTGAAGCTTTCTTT
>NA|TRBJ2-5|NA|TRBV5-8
CASSSLGRRIIQETQYF
TGTGCCAGCAGCTCGCTGGGCAGGAGGATCATTCAAGAGACCCAGTACTTC
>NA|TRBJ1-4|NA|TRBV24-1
CATSDRGGGETEKLFF
TGTGCCACCAGTGACCGTGGGGGCGGGGAGACTGAAAAACTGTTTTTT
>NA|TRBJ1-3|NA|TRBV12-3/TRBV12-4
CASNGNTIYF
TGTGCCAGCAACGGAAACACCATATATTTT
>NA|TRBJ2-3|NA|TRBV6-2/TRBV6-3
CASSHGLDTQYF
TGTGCCAGCAGCCACGGGTTGGATACGCAGTATTTT
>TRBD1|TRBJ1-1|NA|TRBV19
CASSTTGAPEAFF
TGTGCCAGTAGTACGACAGGGGCTCCTGAAGCTTTCTTT
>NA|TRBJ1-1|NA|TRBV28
CASSPPPYTEAFF
TGTGCCAGCAGTCCCCCCCCCTATACTGAAGCTTTCTTT
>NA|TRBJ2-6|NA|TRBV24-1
CATSEPPGPAGANVLTF
TGTGCCACCAGTGAACCTCCGGGTCCTGCTGGGGCCAACGTCCTGACTTTC
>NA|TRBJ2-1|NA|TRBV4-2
CASSQVGREQFF
TGTGCCAGCAGCCAAGTCGGTCGGGAGCAGTTCTTC
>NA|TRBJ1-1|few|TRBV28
CASSFPSGARSEAFF
TGTGCCAGCAGTTTCCCGTCGGGGGCCCGATCTGAAGCTTTCTTT
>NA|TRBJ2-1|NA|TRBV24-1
CATIGNKGEQFF
TGTGCCACCATAGGTAACAAGGGGGAGCAGTTCTTC
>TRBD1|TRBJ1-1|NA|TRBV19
CASTPREQGIYTEAFF
TGTGCCAGTACCCCCCGAGAACAGGGGATATACACTGAAGCTTTCTTT
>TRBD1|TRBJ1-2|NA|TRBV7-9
CASSLGQRLPQFPYGYTF
TGTGCCAGCAGCTTGGGACAGCGACTTCCCCAATTCCCCTATGGCTACACCTTC
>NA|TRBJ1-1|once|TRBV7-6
CASSPVRGAENTEAFF
TGTGCCAGCAGCCCGGTCCGGGGGGCGGAGAACACTGAAGCTTTCTTT
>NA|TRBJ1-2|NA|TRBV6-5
CASSWDTPNYGYTF
TGTGCCAGCTCTTGGGACACTCCTAACTATGGCTACACCTTC
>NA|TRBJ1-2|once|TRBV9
CASSVRTGTNYGYTF
TGTGCCAGCAGCGTGAGAACAGGGACCAACTATGGCTACACCTTC
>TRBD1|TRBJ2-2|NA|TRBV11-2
CASSINPTGVTGELFF
TGTGCCAGCAGCATCAATCCTACAGGGGTCACCGGGGAGCTGTTTTTT
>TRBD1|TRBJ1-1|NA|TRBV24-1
CATSDWDRGEAFF
TGTGCCACCAGTGATTGGGACAGGGGTGAAGCTTTCTTT
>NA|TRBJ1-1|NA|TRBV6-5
CARQGGEAFF
TGTGCCAGACAAGGGGGAGAAGCTTTCTTT
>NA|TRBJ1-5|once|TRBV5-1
CASSEGGGNQPQHF
TGCGCCAGCAGCGAGGGTGGCGGCAATCAGCCCCAGCATTTT
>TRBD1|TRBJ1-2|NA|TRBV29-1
CSDLDRGRYGYTF
TGCAGCGACCTAGACAGGGGTCGGTATGGCTACACCTTC
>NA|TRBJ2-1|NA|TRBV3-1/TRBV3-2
CASSQTQGEQFF
TGTGCCAGCAGCCAAACGCAGGGAGAGCAGTTCTTC
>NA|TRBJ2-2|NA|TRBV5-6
CASSAGTFDAGELFF
TGTGCCAGCAGCGCCGGGACATTCGACGCCGGGGAGCTGTTTTTT
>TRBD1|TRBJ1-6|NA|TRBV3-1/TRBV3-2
CASSGRQGKGSPLHF
TGTGCCAGCAGCGGCCGACAGGGAAAGGGGTCACCCCTCCACTTT
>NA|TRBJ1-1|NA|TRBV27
CASRGPGNTEAFF
TGTGCCAGCAGGGGACCTGGGAACACTGAAGCTTTCTTT
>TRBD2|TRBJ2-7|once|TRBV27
CASSLGRGSYEQYF
TGTGCCAGCTCCCTCGGGAGGGGTTCCTACGAGCAGTACTTC
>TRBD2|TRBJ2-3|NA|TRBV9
CASSEGTSGRTDTQYF
TGTGCCAGCAGCGAGGGGACTAGCGGGCGCACAGATACGCAGTATTTT
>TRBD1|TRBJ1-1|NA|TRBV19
CASTPFQGDTEAFF
TGTGCCAGTACCCCTTTCCAGGGGGACACTGAAGCTTTCTTT
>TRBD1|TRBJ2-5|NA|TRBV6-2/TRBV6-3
CASSTRQGRETQYF
TGTGCCAGCAGTACCCGACAGGGCAGGGAGACCCAGTACTTC
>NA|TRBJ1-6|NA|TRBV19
CASSETGATPLHF
TGTGCCAGTAGTGAGACAGGTGCGACACCCCTCCACTTT
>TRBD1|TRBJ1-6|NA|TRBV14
CASSPGQGYHNSPLHF
TGTGCCAGCAGCCCAGGACAGGGTTACCATAATTCACCCCTCCACTTT
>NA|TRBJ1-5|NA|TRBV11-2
CASSLSQNQPQHF
TGTGCCAGCAGCTTAAGTCAGAATCAGCCCCAGCATTTT
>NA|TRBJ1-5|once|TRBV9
CASSVALEHNQPQHF
TGTGCCAGCAGCGTAGCTTTGGAGCACAATCAGCCCCAGCATTTT
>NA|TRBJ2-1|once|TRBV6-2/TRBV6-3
CASSFHNEQFF
TGTGCCAGCAGTTTCCACAATGAGCAGTTCTTC
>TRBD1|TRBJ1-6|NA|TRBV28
CASSLGRGHSPLHF
TGTGCCAGCAGTTTGGGCAGGGGGCATTCACCCCTCCACTTT
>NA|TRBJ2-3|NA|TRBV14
CASSLRFGTDTSTDTQYF
TGTGCCAGCAGCCTGAGGTTCGGGACTGATACTAGCACAGATACGCAGTATTTT
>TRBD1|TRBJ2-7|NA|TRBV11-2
CASSHSGLGTATSYEQYF
TGTGCCAGCAGTCATTCTGGTTTAGGGACAGCGACCTCCTACGAGCAGTACTTC
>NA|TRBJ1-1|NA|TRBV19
CASSTYSGMNTEAFF
TGTGCCAGTAGTACATACTCCGGCATGAACACTGAAGCTTTCTTT
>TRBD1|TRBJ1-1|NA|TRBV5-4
CASSFDRGLSTEAFF
TGTGCCAGCAGCTTCGACAGGGGGCTTTCTACTGAAGCTTTCTTT
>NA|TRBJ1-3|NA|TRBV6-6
CASSRSRVLSGNTIYF
TGTGCCAGCAGTCGATCCAGGGTACTTTCTGGAAACACCATATATTTT
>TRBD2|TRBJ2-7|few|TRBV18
CASSPATSGGAFREQYF
TGTGCCAGCTCACCGGCGACTAGCGGGGGGGCCTTCCGCGAGCAGTACTTC
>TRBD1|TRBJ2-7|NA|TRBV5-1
CASSYGQGAGEQYF
TGCGCCAGCAGCTACGGACAGGGGGCTGGCGAGCAGTACTTC
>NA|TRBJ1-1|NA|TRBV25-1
CASSARTAQNTEAFF
TGTGCCAGCAGTGCGCGGACAGCGCAGAACACTGAAGCTTTCTTT
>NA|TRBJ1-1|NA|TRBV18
CASSEQNTEAFF
TGTGCCAGCTCGGAACAGAACACTGAAGCTTTCTTT
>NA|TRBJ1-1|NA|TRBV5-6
CASSKTENTEAFF
TGTGCCAGCAGCAAAACAGAGAACACTGAAGCTTTCTTT
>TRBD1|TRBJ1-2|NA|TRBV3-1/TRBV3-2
CASSLEGRGLNYGYTF
TGTGCCAGCAGCCTTGAGGGCAGGGGGCTTAACTATGGCTACACCTTC
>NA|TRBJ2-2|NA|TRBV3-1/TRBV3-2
CALQDQFTGELFF
TGTGCTTTGCAGGACCAGTTCACCGGGGAGCTGTTTTTT
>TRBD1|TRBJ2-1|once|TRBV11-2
CASSFNRGNYEQFF
TGTGCCAGCAGCTTCAACAGGGGTAACTATGAGCAGTTCTTC